One and the same sample provided the 4 T cell receptor beta chains below, sequenced in a study of blood T cells in healthy people across ages. Together with a sample-barcoded 5' primer, a J-beta primer mix was included in a second PCR lasting roughly 6 to 12 cycles. TCRdb itself ran the 5' RACE reads through MiXCR, one entry per CDR3 protein. The sample shows about 650,000 distinct CDR3 sequences, approximately 29% of them seen only once. Source material: blood. Source of these receptors: a woman of 80 years or more in good health.

This clonotype has at least ten counts. The genes are TRBV6-5 and TRBJ1-1; the D gene is possibly TRBD1 (6 bases). Trimming pared 8 bases from V and 4 bases from J, leaving 14 bases between. CDR3 size: 13 residues. CDR1 is MNHEY, CDR2 SVGAGI, per germline. The chain's CDR3 is CASSFRGLTEAFF. The CDR3 nucleotides are TGTGCCAGCTCATTTCGGGGGCTCACTGAAGCTTTCTTT.

This clonotype has only one observation. One end of the junction fails to match germline, which may point to a read error. The chain employs TRBV7-2 and TRBJ1-1; D might be TRBD1 (5 bases). Germline V gene sequence: CDR1 SGHTA, CDR2 FQGNSA. There are 15 residues in the CDR3. Here the CDR3 reads CASSLVGVVNTEAFF. The DNA of the CDR3 is TGTGCCAGTAGCTTAGTGGGGGTGGTGAACACTGAAGCTTTCTTT.

The J gene is TRBJ2-7, the V gene TRBV3-1, with 8 nucleotides matching TRBD2. CDR1 is LGHDT, CDR2 YNNKEL, per germline (reference sequence). This CDR3 contains 13 residues. V lost 6 bases to trimming and J lost 4 bases; unmatched junction nucleotides: 5. This CDR3 is CASSGAGGYEQYF. The CDR3 region has the DNA TGTGCCAGCAGTGGGGCGGGGGGATACGAGCAGTACTTC.

This clonotype was counted ten times or more. V and J are TRBV20-1 and TRBJ1-2; tentative D call: TRBD1 (5 bases). Germline V gene lookup returns CDR1 DFQATT and CDR2 SNEGSKA (reference sequence). The V gene lost 0 bases and the J gene lost 7 bases, with 12 bases spanning the gap. This CDR3 region has 13 residues. The CDR3 here is CSARDQRGFGYTF. In DNA form, the CDR3 reads TGCAGTGCTAGAGATCAGCGGGGCTTTGGCTACACCTTC.